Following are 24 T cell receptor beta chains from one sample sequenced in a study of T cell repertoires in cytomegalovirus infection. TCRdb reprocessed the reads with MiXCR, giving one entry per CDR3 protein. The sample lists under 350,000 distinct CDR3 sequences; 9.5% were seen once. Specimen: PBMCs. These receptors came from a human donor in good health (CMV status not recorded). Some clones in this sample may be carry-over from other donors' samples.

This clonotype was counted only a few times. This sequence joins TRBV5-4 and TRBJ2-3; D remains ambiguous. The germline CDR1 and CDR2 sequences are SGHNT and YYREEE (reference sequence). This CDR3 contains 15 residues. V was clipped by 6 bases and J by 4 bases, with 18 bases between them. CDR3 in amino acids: CASMPRDRTADTQYF. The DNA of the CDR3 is TGTGCCAGCATGCCGAGAGACCGCACTGCAGATACGCAGTATTTT.

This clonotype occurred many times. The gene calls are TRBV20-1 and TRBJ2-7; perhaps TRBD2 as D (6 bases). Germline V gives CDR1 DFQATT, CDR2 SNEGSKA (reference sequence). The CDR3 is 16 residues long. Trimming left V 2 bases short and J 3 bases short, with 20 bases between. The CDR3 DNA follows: TGCAGTGCTAGACCTCGGAGTACTAGCAGGGTCTACGAGCAGTACTTC. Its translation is CSARPRSTSRVYEQYF.

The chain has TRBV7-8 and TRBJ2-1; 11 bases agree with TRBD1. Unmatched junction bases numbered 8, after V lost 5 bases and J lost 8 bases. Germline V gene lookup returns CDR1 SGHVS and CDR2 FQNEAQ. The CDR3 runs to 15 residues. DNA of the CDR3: TGTGCCAGCAGCCAGGGACAGGGGGTCCCCCATGAGCAGTTCTTC. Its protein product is CASSQGQGVPHEQFF.

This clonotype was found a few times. The CDR3 DNA is TGTGCCAGTAGTACCCGACACAAACGTGAGGATGGCTACACCTTC. This translates into CASSTRHKREDGYTF. The chain has TRBV19 and TRBJ1-2; D call uncertain. V was trimmed by 4 bases and J by 6 bases, leaving 18 bases between them. The CDR3 has 15 residues. Per germline, CDR1 LNHDA and CDR2 SQIVND (reference sequence).

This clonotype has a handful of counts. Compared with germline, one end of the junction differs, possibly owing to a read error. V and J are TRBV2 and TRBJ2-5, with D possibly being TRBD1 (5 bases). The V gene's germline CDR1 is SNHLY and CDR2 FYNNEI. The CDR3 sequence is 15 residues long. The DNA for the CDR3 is TGTGCCAGCATAGGCTTACAGACAGACCAAAAGACCCAGTACTTC. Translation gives CASIGLQTDQKTQYF.

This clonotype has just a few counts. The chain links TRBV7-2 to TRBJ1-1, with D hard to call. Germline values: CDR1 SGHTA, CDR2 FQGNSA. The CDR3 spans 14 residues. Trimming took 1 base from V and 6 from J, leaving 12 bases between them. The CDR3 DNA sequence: TGTGCCAGCAGCTTAGAGCCGGGGTCGGCTGAAGCTTTCTTT. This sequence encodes CASSLEPGSAEAFF.

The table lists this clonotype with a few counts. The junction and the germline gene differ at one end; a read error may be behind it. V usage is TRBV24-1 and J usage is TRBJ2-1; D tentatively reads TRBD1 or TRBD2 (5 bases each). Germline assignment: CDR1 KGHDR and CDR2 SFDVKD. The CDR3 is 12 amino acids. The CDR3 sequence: CATSEPPGTTLF. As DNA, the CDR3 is TGTGCCACCAGTGAGCCCCCCGGGACGACGCTCTTC.

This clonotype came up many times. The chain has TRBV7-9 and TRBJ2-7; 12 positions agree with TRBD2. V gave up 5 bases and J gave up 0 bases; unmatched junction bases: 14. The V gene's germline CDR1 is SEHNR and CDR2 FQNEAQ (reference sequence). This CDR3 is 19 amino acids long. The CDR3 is CASSPGASGGARLSYEQYF. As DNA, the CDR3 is TGTGCCAGCAGCCCCGGGGCTAGCGGGGGGGCCCGTCTCTCCTACGAGCAGTACTTC.

The CDR3 nucleotides read TGTGCCAGCAGCGTGATCCCACAGGGAGAGACCCAGTACTTC. Its translation: CASSVIPQGETQYF. The V and J genes are TRBV9 and TRBJ2-5, with a tentative D call TRBD1 (6 bases). From germline, CDR1 is SGDLS and CDR2 YYNGEE. The CDR3 sequence is 14 residues long. Trimming removed 2 bases from V and 4 bases from J, with 12 bases in between. Looking up the rest from reference TRBV9 and TRBJ2-5 gives the full variable domain: DSGVTQTPKHLITATGQRVTLRCSPRSGDLSVYWYQQSLDQGLQFLIQYYNGEERAKGNILERFSAQQFPDLHSELNLSSLELGDSALYFCASSVIPQGETQYFGPGTRLLVL.

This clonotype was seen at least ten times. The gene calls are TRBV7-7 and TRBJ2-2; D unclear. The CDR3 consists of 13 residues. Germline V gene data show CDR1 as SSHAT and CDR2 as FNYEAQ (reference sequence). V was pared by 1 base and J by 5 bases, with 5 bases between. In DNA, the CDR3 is TGTGCCAGCAGCTTAGTACCGACCGGGGAGCTGTTTTTT. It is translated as CASSLVPTGELFF. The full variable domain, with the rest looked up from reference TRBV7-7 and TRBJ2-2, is GAGVSQSPRYKVTKRGQDVTLRCDPISSHATLYWYQQALGQGPEFLTYFNYEAQPDKSGLPSDRFSAERPEGSISTLTIQRTEQRDSAMYRCASSLVPTGELFFGEGSRLTVL.

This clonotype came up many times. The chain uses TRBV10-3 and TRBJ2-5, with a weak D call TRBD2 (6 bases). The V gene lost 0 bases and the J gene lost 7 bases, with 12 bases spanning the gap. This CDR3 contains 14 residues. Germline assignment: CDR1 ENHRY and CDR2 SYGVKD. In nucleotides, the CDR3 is TGTGCCATCAGTGAGTCCGGGACTTCGGGGACCCAGTACTTC. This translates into CAISESGTSGTQYF.

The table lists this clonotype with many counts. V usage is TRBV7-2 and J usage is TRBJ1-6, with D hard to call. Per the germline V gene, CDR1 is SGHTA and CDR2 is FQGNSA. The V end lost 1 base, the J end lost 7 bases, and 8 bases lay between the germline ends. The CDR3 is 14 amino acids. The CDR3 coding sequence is TGTGCCAGCAGCTTAGGACTGAACAATTCACCCCTCCACTTT. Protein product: CASSLGLNNSPLHF. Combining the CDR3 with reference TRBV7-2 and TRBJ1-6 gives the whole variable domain GAGVSQSPSNKVTEKGKDVELRCDPISGHTALYWYRQSLGQGLEFLIYFQGNSAPDKSGLPSDRFSAERTGGSVSTLTIQRTQQEDSAVYLCASSLGLNNSPLHFGNGTRLTVT.

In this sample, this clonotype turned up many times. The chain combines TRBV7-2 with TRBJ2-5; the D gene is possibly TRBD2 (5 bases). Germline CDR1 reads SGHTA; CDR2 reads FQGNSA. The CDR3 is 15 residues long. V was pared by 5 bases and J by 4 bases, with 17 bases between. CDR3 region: CASSPGIAGGETQYF. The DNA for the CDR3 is TGTGCCAGCAGCCCAGGCATAGCTGGAGGAGAGACCCAGTACTTC.

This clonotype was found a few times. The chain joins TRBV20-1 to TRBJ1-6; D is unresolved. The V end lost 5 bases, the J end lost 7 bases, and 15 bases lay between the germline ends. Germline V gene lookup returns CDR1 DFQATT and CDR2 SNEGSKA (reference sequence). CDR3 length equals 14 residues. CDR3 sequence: CSASQAATNSPLHF. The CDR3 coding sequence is TGCAGTGCTTCCCAGGCGGCTACAAATTCACCCCTCCACTTT.

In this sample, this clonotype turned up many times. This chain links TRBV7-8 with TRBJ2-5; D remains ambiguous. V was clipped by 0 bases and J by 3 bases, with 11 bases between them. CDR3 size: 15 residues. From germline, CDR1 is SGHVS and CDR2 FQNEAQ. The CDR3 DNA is TGTGCCAGCAGCTTAGCACAGAACAAAAAAGAGACCCAGTACTTC. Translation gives CASSLAQNKKETQYF. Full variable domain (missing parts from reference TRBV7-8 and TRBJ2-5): GAGVSQSPRYKVAKRGQDVALRCDPISGHVSLFWYQQALGQGPEFLTYFQNEAQLDKSGLPSDRFFAERPEGSVSTLKIQRTQQEDSAVYLCASSLAQNKKETQYFGPGTRLLVL.

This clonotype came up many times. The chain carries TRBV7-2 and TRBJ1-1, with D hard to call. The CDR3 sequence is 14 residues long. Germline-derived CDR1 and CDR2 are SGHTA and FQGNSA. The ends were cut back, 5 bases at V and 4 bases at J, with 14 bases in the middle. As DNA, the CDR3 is TGTGCCAGCAGCCCCTCTAGTTGGGGCACTGAAGCTTTCTTT. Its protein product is CASSPSSWGTEAFF.

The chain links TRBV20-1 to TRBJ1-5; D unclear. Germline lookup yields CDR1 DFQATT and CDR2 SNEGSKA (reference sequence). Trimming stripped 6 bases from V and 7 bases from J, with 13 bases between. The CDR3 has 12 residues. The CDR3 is CSAARAGQPQHF. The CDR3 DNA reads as TGCAGTGCAGCGCGGGCGGGACAGCCCCAGCATTTT.

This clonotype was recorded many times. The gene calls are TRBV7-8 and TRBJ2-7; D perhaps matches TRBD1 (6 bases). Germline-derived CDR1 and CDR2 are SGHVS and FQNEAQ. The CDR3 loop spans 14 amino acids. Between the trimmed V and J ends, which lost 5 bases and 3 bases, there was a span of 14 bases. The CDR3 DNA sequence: TGTGCCAGCAGCAAACCTGGACAGAACTACGAGCAGTACTTC. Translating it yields CASSKPGQNYEQYF.

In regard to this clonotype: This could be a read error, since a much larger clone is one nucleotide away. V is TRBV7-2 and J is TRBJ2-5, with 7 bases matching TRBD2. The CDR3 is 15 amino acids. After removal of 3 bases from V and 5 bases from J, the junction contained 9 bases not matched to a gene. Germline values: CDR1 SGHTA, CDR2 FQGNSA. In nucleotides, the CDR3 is TGTGCCAGCAGCTTTTGGGCGGGAGATGGGGAGACCCAGTACTTC. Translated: CASSFWAGDGETQYF.

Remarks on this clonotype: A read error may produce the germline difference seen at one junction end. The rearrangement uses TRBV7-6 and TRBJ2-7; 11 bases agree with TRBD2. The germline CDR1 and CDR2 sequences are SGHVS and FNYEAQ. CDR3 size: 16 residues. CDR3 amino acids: CASSLGTSGPPYEQCF. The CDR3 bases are TGTGCCAGCAGCCTGGGGACTAGCGGACCCCCCTACGAGCAGTGCTTC.

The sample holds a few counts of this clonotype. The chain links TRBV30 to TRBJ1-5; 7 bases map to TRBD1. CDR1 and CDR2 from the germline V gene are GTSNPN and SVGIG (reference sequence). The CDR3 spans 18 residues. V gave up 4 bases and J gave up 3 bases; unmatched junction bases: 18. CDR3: CAWTEGRAGGITNQPQHF. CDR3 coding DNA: TGTGCCTGGACCGAGGGGAGGGCAGGGGGAATTACCAATCAGCCCCAGCATTTT.

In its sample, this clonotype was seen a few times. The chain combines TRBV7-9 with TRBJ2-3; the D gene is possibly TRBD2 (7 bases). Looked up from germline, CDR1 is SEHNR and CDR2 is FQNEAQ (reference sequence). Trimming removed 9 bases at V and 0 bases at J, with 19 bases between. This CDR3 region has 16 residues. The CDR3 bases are TGTGCCAGTACCAAAGCTGCGGGGGCGAGCACAGATACGCAGTATTTT. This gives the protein CASTKAAGASTDTQYF.

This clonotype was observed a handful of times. This chain's CDR3 is CSARGIGIETQYF. Here the CDR3 DNA reads TGCAGTGCTAGAGGAATAGGGATAGAGACCCAGTACTTC. The chain recombines TRBV20-1 with TRBJ2-5, with D unclear. Germline loops: CDR1 DFQATT, CDR2 SNEGSKA (reference sequence). Trimming cost V 1 base and J 4 bases, with 10 bases left between them. This CDR3 is built from 13 residues.

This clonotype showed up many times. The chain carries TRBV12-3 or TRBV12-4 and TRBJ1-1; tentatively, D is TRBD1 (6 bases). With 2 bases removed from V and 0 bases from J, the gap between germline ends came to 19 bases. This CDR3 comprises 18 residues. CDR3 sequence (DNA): TGTGCCAGCAGTTTATTTCCGGGGAAGGGGGTCATGAACACTGAAGCTTTCTTT. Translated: CASSLFPGKGVMNTEAFF.